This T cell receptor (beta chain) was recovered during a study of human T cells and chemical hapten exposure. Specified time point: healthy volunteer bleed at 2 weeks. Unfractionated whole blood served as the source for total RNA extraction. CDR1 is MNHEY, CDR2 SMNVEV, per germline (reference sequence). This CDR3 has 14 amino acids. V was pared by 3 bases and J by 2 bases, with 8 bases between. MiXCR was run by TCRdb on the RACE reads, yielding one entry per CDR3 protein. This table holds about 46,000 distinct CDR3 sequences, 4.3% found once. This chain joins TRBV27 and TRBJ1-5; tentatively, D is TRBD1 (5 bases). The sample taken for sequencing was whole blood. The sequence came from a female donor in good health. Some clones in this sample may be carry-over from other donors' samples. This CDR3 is CASSLTTGNQPQHF. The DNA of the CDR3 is TGTGCCAGCAGTTTGACGACAGGCAATCAGCCCCAGCATTTT.